The subject of this entry is one T cell receptor (beta chain). The specificity of this receptor is unknown. No base-level quality is on record; no much larger clone is a single base apart. The CDR3, from cysteine to phenylalanine, totals 13 residues. Of the read, only the CDR3 DNA is kept; its 39 bases are in frame from base 1. V lost 1 base and J lost 4 bases; the stretch between them is 7 bases long. According to the germline V gene, CDR1 reads KGHSH and CDR2 reads LQKENI. The data were taken from a study of T-cell memory formation after mild COVID-19 (dated by TCRdb to the early 2020s). Regarding the research as a whole: TCR sequence clusters from the two donors were found to be largely donor specific. Longitudinal TCRalpha and TCRbeta repertoire sequencing tracked T-cell clones expanding and contracting after mild COVID-19 in two donors. Two young, previously healthy adult volunteers, one female and one male, were included in the cohort. Here is what the overall study found, with its caveats: The detection of some responding clones in pre-infection memory suggests that pre-existing cross-reactive memory T cells joined the SARS-CoV-2 response. The second-wave clones that peaked on day 37 were not confirmed to be SARS-CoV-2 specific. Clones that contracted from day 15 to 85 showed balanced CD4/CD8 phenotypes, whereas a second wave of clones that expanded from day 15 to 37 leaned towards CD4+. Contracting CD4+ clones were found mainly in CM and EM memory subsets, while CD8+ clones were enriched in EMRA. Only a couple of mild cases were covered in the study, and larger cohorts including severe cases with pre-infection samples were considered necessary.

Ficoll-Paque density gradient centrifugation was the method used to isolate PBMCs. Sequencing relied on an Illumina NovaSeq 6000. Using 5'RACE with constant-segment primers, TCRalpha and TCRbeta cDNA libraries were constructed, with sample barcodes and unique molecular identifiers added in the process. Trizol reagent was used to extract RNA from every sample. The libraries were amplified in two PCR steps, and the second step added a second sample barcode and Illumina TruSeq adapters. Sequencing of the libraries was done on an Illumina NovaSeq, producing 2 x 150 bp paired-end reads. The published analysis was carried out like this. The reads were demultiplexed and collapsed into UMI-guided consensus sequences using migec v1.2.7. Using mixcr v2.1.11, the UMI consensuses were aligned to TRA and TRB V and J templates and assembled into clonotypes. A clonotype was counted as expanded or contracted only when both edgeR and NoisET called the clonotype significant, with the noise models trained on biological replicates. For edgeR calls, the cutoffs were a false discovery rate-adjusted p below 0.01 and a log2 fold-change threshold of 1. As an exploratory analysis of dynamics, max-normalized trajectories of the 1000 most abundant clonotypes were examined by PCA with hierarchical clustering. Separately sequenced CD4+ and CD8+ repertoires were used to assign the CD4 or CD8 phenotype of responding clones. TCRdb cleaned the public reads at Q25 with fastp, built clones with MiXCR and kept in-frame beta chains. Rows matching on CDR3 protein sequence are summarized as one entry with the most common DNA and genes. It is TCRdb's table, rather than the study itself, that gives the V and J calls and clone size. The sample table holds around 220,000 distinct CDR3 sequences, of which roughly 17% were seen once. The top ten constitute 3.5% of the sample.

This sequence originates from a man between 18 and 35 years old who had mild COVID-19 (a few samples of this study predate the infection). The sample titles of this study are shuffled in the database, so cell type and time point are left out; the donor was told from shared clones. Sequencing input: PBMCs or a T cell subset sorted from them (not recorded which). The chain employs TRBV18 and TRBJ1-1, with the D gene call left open. This receptor has the CDR3 CASSPLSGTEAFF. The DNA is as follows: TGTGCCAGCTCACCACTTTCCGGCACTGAAGCTTTCTTT.